The 7 T cell receptor beta chains reported below all come from one sample, sequenced in a study of blood T cell repertoires in COVID-19 (dated by TCRdb to 2018 to 2020). The library was produced with the immunoSEQ multiplex PCR assay. TCRdb provides this immuneACCESS table in a form limited to in-frame rearrangements. Some clones are lacking; in checked studies, under half of them reflect an unresolved V gene, and why the rest are absent is not known. This sample holds around 94,000 clones; 86% were observed only once. The ten top clones hold around 1.6% of the sample. The sample consisted of peripheral blood. Receptors originate from a man older than 75 with acute or convalescent COVID-19.

This rearrangement joins TRBV5-4 to TRBJ2-5; possibly TRBD1 for D (5 bases). Germline V gives CDR1 SGHNT, CDR2 YYREEE (reference sequence). Trimming stripped 3 bases from V and 5 bases from J, with 11 bases between. The CDR3 extends over 13 amino acids. The CDR3 protein is CASSSPGWETQYF. Written as DNA, the CDR3 is TGTGCCAGCAGCTCACCAGGGTGGGAGACCCAGTACTTC.

V is TRBV5-1 and J is TRBJ2-3, with 8 bases identical to TRBD1. Germline CDR1 reads SGHRS; CDR2 reads YFSETQ. The CDR3 loop spans 15 amino acids. With 2 bases clipped from V and 4 bases from J, the junction kept 6 bases outside the gene matches. The CDR3 is CASSLQGGLADTQYF. In nucleotides, the CDR3 is TGCGCCAGCAGCTTACAGGGGGGTTTGGCAGATACGCAGTATTTT.

In this sample, this clone turned up a few times. The rearrangement links TRBV4-1 to TRBJ2-2; D might be TRBD2 (6 bases). V was cut by 0 bases and J by 5 bases, with 13 bases left in between. Germline V gene data show CDR1 as MGHRA and CDR2 as YSYEKL. This CDR3 comprises 16 residues. CDR3 bases: TGCGCCAGCAGCCAAGAACTGGCGGGACTTACCGGGGAGCTGTTTTTT. Encoded protein: CASSQELAGLTGELFF.

V and J are TRBV7-3 and TRBJ2-5, with 10 nucleotides matching TRBD1. This CDR3 has 15 amino acids. J lost 5 bases, V lost 2 bases, and 5 bases had no gene match. Germline CDR1 SGHTA, CDR2 FQGTGA. The CDR3 sequence: CASSLLGQGMETQYF. CDR3 coding DNA: TGTGCCAGCAGCTTATTGGGACAGGGGATGGAGACCCAGTACTTC.

This clone has just a few counts. This CDR3 reads CASTETLPGTVTSPLHF. In DNA form, the CDR3 reads TGTGCCAGCACCGAAACACTACCCGGGACAGTAACTTCACCCCTCCACTTT. This sequence joins TRBV27 and TRBJ1-6, with TRBD1 matching 7 bases. Germline-derived CDR1 and CDR2 are MNHEY and SMNVEV (reference sequence). The length of the CDR3 is 17 residues. Trimming took 7 bases from V and 9 from J; bases not matched to a gene: 18.

This chain uses TRBV28 with TRBJ1-3; D gene unclear. The CDR3 extends over 14 amino acids. Germline V gene lookup returns CDR1 MDHEN and CDR2 SYDVKM. V lost 6 bases to trimming and J lost 9 bases, with 18 bases between them. This CDR3 reads CASRPTQEGSTIYF. CDR3 DNA: TGTGCCAGCAGACCTACACAAGAGGGTAGCACCATATATTTT. The entire variable domain, with the rest obtained from reference TRBV28 and TRBJ1-3, is as follows: DVKVTQSSRYLVKRTGEKVFLECVQDMDHENMFWYRQDPGLGLRLIYFSYDVKMKEKGDIPEGYSVSREKKERFSLILESASTNQTSMYLCASRPTQEGSTIYFGEGSWLTVV.

V is TRBV3-1 (or the pseudogene TRBV3-2) and J is TRBJ1-1; D is perhaps TRBD1 (6 bases). From germline, CDR1 is LGHDT and CDR2 YNNKEL (reference sequence). Trimming left V 4 bases short and J 3 bases short, with 9 bases between. This CDR3 has 13 residues. This CDR3 reads CASSRTGYTEAFF. CDR3 nucleotide sequence: TGTGCCAGCAGCCGCACAGGGTACACTGAAGCTTTCTTT.